The TCR beta chain described here comes from a study of OX40 agonist ivuxolimab in advanced cancers. Study-level information: Dose-escalation patients were diagnosed with hepatocellular carcinoma, melanoma, renal cell cancer or head and neck cancer. Whole-study results and caveats: What antigens the expanded peripheral T cells recognized was never established.

Comments on this clone: Its antigen is currently unknown.

The CDR3 loop spans 14 amino acids. With 6 bases removed from V and 4 bases from J, the gap between germline ends came to 15 bases. Germline CDR1 is LGHNT and CDR2 is FRNRAP. Sequencing was performed with immunoSEQ multiplex PCR; in TCRdb, only in-frame clones are kept and a portion is missing. This table has around 45,000 clones, about 88% appearing once. The rearrangement joins TRBV12-5 to TRBJ2-5; no reliable D call. The TCR comes from an adult with an advanced solid tumor such as melanoma, head and neck, liver or kidney cancer. The sample in question was CD4+ or CD8+ T cells sorted from blood, obtained in a trial of the OX40 agonist ivuxolimab. CDR3 amino acids: CASGTGLIGETQYF. The CDR3 DNA follows: TGTGCTAGTGGAACCGGCCTAATCGGAGAGACCCAGTACTTC.